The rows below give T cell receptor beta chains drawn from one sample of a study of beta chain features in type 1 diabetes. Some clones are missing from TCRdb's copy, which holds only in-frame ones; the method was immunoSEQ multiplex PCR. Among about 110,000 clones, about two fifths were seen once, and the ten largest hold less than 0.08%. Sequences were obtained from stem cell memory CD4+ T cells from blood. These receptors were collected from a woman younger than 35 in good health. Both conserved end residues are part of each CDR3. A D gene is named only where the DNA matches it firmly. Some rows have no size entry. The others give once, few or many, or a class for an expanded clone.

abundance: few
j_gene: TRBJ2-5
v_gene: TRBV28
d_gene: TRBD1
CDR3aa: CASTTGHQETQYF
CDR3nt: TGTGCCAGCACGACAGGGCACCAGGAGACCCAGTACTTC

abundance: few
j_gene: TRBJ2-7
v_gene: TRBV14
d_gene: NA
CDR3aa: CASSQVTGVVYEQYF
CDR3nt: TGTGCCAGCAGCCAAGTCACGGGAGTAGTGTACGAGCAGTACTTC

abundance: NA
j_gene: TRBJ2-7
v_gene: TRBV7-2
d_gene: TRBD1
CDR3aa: CASSLGPGGIDEQYF
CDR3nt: TGTGCCAGCAGCTTAGGCCCAGGGGGTATCGACGAGCAGTACTTC

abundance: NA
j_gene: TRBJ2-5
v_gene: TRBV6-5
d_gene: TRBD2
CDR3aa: CASRGRVQETQYF
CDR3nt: TGTGCCAGCAGGGGGAGGGTTCAAGAGACCCAGTACTTC

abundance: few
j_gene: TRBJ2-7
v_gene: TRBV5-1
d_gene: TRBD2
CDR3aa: CASSPIIAGGLSYEQYF
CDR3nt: TGCGCCAGCAGCCCCATCATAGCGGGAGGCCTTTCCTACGAGCAGTACTTC

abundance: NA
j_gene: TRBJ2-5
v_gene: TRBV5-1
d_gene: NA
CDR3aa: CASSLVPGWAETQYF
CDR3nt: TGCGCCAGCAGCTTGGTCCCGGGGTGGGCAGAGACCCAGTACTTC

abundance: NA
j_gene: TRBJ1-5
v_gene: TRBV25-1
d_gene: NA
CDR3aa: CASSDEGYSNQPQHF
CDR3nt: TGTGCCAGCAGTGATGAGGGCTATAGCAATCAGCCCCAGCATTTT

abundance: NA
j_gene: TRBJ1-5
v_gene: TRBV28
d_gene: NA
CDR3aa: CASTGGPWQPQHF
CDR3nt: TGTGCCAGCACCGGGGGACCGTGGCAGCCCCAGCATTTT

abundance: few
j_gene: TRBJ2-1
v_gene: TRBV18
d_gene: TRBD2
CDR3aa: CASSPRVGAGSNPDNEQFF
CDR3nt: TGTGCCAGCTCACCACGGGTCGGAGCGGGATCCAACCCTGACAATGAGCAGTTCTTC

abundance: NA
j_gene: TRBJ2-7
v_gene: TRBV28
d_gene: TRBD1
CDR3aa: CASSFPGQGLREQYF
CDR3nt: TGTGCCAGCAGTTTCCCGGGACAGGGGTTAAGGGAGCAGTACTTC

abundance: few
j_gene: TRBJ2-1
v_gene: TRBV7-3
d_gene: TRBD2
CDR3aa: CASSRGTSVQNEQFF
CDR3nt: TGTGCCAGCAGCCGCGGGACTAGCGTGCAGAATGAGCAGTTCTTC

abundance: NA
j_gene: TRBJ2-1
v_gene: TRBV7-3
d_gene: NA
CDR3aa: CASSLAGSNNEQFF
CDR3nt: TGTGCCAGCAGCTTAGCCGGGAGCAACAATGAGCAGTTCTTC

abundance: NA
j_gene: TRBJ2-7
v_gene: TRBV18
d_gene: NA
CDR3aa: CASSLRTDSYEQYF
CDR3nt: TGTGCCAGCTCACTGCGGACAGACTCCTACGAGCAGTACTTC

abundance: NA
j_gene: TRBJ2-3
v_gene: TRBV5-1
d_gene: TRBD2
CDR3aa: CASRWTSGSYTDTQYF
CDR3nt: TGCGCCAGCAGATGGACTAGCGGGAGTTACACAGATACGCAGTATTTT

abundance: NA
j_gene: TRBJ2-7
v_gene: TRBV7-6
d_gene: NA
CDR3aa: CASSPDRYEQYF
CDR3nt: TGTGCCAGCAGCCCCGACAGATACGAGCAGTACTTC

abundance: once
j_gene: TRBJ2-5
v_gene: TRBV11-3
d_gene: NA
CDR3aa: CASSLGGTQETQYF
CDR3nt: TGTGCCAGCAGCTTAGGGGGCACCCAAGAGACCCAGTACTTC

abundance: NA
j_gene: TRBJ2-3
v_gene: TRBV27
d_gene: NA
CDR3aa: CASSLGGYTDTQYF
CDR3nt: TGTGCCAGCTCCCTTGGGGGGTACACAGATACGCAGTATTTT

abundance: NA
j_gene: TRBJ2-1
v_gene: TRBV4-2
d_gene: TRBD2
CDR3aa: CASRRNEAGGVNEQFF
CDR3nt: TGTGCCAGCAGACGCAACGAGGCGGGAGGGGTGAATGAGCAGTTCTTC

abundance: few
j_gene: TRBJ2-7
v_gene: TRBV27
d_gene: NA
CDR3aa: CATRGVGSYEQYF
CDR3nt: TGTGCCACACGCGGGGTGGGGAGCTACGAGCAGTACTTC

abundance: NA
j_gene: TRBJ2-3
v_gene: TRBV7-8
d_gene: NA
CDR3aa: CASSLGSVGQGGTDTQYF
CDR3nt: TGTGCCAGCAGCTTAGGTTCCGTAGGGCAGGGAGGAACAGATACGCAGTATTTT

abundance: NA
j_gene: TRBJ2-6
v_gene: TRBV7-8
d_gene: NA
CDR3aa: CASSPTQSWRANVLTF
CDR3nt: TGTGCCAGCAGCCCCACACAGAGCTGGCGGGCCAACGTCCTGACTTTC

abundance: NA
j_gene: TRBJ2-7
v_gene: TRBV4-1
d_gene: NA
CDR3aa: CASSQEAGGYEQYF
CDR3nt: TGCGCCAGCAGCCAAGAAGCCGGGGGTTACGAGCAGTACTTC

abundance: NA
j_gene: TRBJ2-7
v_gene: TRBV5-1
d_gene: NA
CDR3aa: CASSRLRTDQFAYEQYF
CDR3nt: TGCGCCAGCAGCAGACTCCGGACAGACCAATTCGCGTACGAGCAGTACTTC

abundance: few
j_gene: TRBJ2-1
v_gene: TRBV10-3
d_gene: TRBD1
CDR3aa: CAIRTGQGISNEQFF
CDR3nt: TGTGCCATCAGAACTGGACAGGGAATCTCCAATGAGCAGTTCTTC

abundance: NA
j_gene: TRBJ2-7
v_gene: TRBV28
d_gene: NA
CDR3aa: CASRLRGSYEQYF
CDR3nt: TGTGCCAGCAGACTAAGGGGATCCTACGAGCAGTACTTC

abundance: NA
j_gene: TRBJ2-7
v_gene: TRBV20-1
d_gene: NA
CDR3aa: CSARRSYEQYF
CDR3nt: TGCAGTGCCAGGAGGTCCTACGAGCAGTACTTC

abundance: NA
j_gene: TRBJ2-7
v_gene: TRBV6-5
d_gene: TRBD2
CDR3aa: CASRTRVAGGEQYF
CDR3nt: TGTGCCAGCAGAACGAGGGTAGCGGGGGGCGAGCAGTACTTC

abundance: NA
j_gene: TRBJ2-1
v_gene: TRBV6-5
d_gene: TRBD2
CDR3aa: CATRVAGAYNEQFF
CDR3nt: TGTGCCACCAGAGTAGCGGGAGCATACAATGAGCAGTTCTTC

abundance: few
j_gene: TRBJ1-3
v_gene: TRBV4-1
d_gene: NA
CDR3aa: CASSRTGSSGNTIYF
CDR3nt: TGCGCCAGCAGCCGAACAGGCTCCTCTGGAAACACCATATATTTT

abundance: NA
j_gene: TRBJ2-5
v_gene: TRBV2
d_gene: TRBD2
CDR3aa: CASRLSLLADQETQYF
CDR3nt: TGTGCCAGCAGGCTAAGCCTTCTAGCGGATCAAGAGACCCAGTACTTC

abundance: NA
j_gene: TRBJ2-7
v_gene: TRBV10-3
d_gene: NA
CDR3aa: CAITESRHHEQYF
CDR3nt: TGTGCCATCACCGAATCCAGACACCACGAGCAGTACTTC

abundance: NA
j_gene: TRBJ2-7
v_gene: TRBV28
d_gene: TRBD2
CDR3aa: CASSRDYPYEQYF
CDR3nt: TGTGCCAGCAGCCGGGACTACCCCTACGAGCAGTACTTC

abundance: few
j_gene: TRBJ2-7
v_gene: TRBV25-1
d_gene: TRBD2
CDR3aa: CASSRGAGASYEQYF
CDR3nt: TGTGCCAGCAGTCGTGGAGCGGGAGCCTCCTACGAGCAGTACTTC

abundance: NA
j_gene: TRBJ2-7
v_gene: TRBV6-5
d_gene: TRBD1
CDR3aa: CASGTGGYSSYEQYF
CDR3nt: TGTGCCAGCGGGACAGGGGGCTATAGCTCCTACGAGCAGTACTTC

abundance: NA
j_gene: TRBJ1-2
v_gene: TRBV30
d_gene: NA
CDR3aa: CAWMVGARGYTF
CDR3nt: TGTGCCTGGATGGTAGGGGCCCGTGGCTACACCTTC

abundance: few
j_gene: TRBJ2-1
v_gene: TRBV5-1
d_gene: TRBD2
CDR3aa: CASSLGLAGVDEQFF
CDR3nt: TGCGCCAGCAGCCTGGGACTAGCGGGAGTGGATGAGCAGTTCTTC

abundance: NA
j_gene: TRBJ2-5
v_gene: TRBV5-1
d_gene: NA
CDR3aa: CASSLGGGKETQYF
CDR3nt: TGCGCCAGCAGCTTAGGCGGGGGCAAAGAGACCCAGTACTTC

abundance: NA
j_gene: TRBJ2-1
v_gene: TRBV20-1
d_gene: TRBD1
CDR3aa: CSRQGYNEQFF
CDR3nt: TGCAGCCGACAGGGGTACAATGAGCAGTTCTTC

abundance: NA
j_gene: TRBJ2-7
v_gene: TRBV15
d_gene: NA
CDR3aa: CATSREISGDEQYF
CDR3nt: TGTGCCACCAGCAGAGAAATATCCGGGGACGAGCAGTACTTC

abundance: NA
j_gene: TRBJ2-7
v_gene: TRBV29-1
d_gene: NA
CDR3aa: CSVEFPTGSYEQYF
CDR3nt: TGCAGCGTTGAATTCCCCACAGGTTCCTACGAGCAGTACTTC

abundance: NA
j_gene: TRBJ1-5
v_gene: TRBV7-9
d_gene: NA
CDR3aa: CASTLSQTQPQHF
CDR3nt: TGTGCCAGCACCTTGTCACAGACCCAGCCCCAGCATTTT

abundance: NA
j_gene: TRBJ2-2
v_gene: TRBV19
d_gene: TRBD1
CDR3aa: CASSRRQGHTGELFF
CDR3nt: TGTGCCAGTAGTCGCAGACAGGGGCACACCGGGGAGCTGTTTTTT

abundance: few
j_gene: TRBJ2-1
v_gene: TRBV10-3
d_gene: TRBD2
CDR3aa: CAIRVGLAGPEQFF
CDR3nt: TGTGCCATCAGGGTGGGACTAGCGGGACCTGAGCAGTTCTTC

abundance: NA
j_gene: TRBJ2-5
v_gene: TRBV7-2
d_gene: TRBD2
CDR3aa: CASSPREATQYF
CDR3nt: TGTGCCAGCAGCCCCCGGGAGGCGACCCAGTACTTC

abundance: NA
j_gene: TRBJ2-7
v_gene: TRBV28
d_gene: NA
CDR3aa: CASGSGTPADEQYF
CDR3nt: TGTGCCAGCGGCTCAGGGACACCGGCGGACGAGCAGTACTTC

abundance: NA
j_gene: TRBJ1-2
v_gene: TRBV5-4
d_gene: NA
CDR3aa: CASSTRRGGDYGYTF
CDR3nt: TGTGCCAGCAGCACCAGACGGGGGGGTGACTATGGCTACACCTTC

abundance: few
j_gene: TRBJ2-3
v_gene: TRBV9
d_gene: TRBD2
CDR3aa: CASSVRGLVGDTQYF
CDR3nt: TGTGCCAGCAGCGTAAGGGGACTAGTGGGCGATACGCAGTATTTT

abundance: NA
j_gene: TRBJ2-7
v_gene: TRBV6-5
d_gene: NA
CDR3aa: CASSYIGRSSYEQYF
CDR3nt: TGTGCCAGCAGTTACATCGGGAGATCCTCCTACGAGCAGTACTTC

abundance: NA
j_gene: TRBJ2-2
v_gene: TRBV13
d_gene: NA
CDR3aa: CASSLRNTGELFF
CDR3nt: TGTGCCAGCAGCTTACGGAACACCGGGGAGCTGTTTTTT

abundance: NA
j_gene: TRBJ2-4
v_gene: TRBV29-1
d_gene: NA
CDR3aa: CSVEDIAAQYF
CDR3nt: TGCAGCGTTGAAGATATAGCAGCGCAGTACTTC

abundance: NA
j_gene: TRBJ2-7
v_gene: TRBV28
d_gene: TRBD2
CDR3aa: CASSSATSWNF
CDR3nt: TGTGCCAGCAGTTCTGCGACTAGCTGGAACTTC

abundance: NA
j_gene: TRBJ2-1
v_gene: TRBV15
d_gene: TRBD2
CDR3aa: CATSPRRLAAYNEQFF
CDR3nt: TGTGCCACCAGCCCACGCCGACTAGCGGCTTACAATGAGCAGTTCTTC